This is a list of T cell receptor beta chains from one sample in a study of multiple sclerosis patients with progressive multifocal leukoencephalopathy. Profiling relied on immunoSEQ multiplex PCR, and the TCRdb table lists in-frame clones only, not all of them. The data contain over 25,000 clones, around 92% of them singletons. Sequencing was performed on PBMCs, taken from a patient treated with natalizumab. The receptors were gathered from a human donor with multiple sclerosis. Both conserved end residues are part of each CDR3.

>TRBJ2-4|TRBV11-2
CASSPMSERAFGNIQYF
>TRBJ1-4|TRBV11-3
CASSRPGSGNEKLFF
>TRBJ1-1|TRBV6-4
CASSPDSPTEAFF
>TRBJ1-2|TRBV6-6
CASCDRGNYGYTF
>TRBJ2-6|TRBV5-4
CASSFGRGGSGANVLTF
>.|TRBV7-2
CASSHHPPTAGGSYEQYF
>TRBJ2-2|TRBV7-9
CASSLAGGTGELFF
>TRBJ2-7|TRBV7-2
CASSVGQHYEQYF
>TRBJ1-5|TRBV4-2
CASSQDLTEYSNQPQHF
>TRBJ2-1|TRBV6-1
CASSEPSRGYNEQFF
>TRBJ2-3|TRBV27
CASSFRDSDTQYF
>TRBJ2-1|TRBV7-9
CASSVGQGAEQFF
>TRBJ1-2|TRBV29-1
CSVARVEGYTF
>TRBJ2-7|TRBV25-1
CASSGLGQGAYEQYF
>TRBJ2-7|TRBV14
CASSPGRTFYEQYF
>TRBJ2-2|TRBV27
CASRAGTGSTGELFF
>TRBJ1-1|TRBV29-1
CSGVGDGGSEAFF
>TRBJ2-2|TRBV19
CASTGSLGEGTGELFF
>TRBJ2-7|TRBV7-2
CASSHGTSGPYEQYF
>TRBJ2-3|TRBV29-1
CSVKQGEVNTQYF
>TRBJ1-1|TRBV4-2
CASSQVPGTGGLWTEAFF
>TRBJ2-7|TRBV9
CASSVGWLAGSEQYF
>TRBJ2-1|TRBV7-6
CASSLGYNEQFF
>TRBJ2-2|TRBV7-9
CASSPGTANTGELFF
>TRBJ1-1|TRBV7-3
CASSFGRGTEAFF
>TRBJ1-5|TRBV18
CASSPPGDQPQHF
>TRBJ2-7|TRBV13
CASSLGRSTYEQYF
>TRBJ2-1|TRBV15
CATSRDGGGLVNEQFF
>TRBJ1-2|TRBV15
CATSRVDYGYTF
>TRBJ2-7|TRBV5-8
CASSLKLNPREQYF
>TRBJ2-1|TRBV27
CASTPPPGRGPYNEQFF
>TRBJ1-2|TRBV27
CASSSTDRGRLGYTF
>TRBJ1-1|TRBV19
CASSIQHTDRGTEAFF
>TRBJ2-7|TRBV5-6
CAGSEDRGDEQYF
>TRBJ2-5|TRBV15
CATTLTSGRALGTQYF
>TRBJ2-1|TRBV28
CASSLREQFF
>TRBJ1-5|TRBV7-2
CASSSSADSNQPQHF
>TRBJ2-7|TRBV10-3
CAIRRDRPYEQYF
>TRBJ2-7|TRBV6-1
CASSFTGTGGHEQYF
>TRBJ2-3|TRBV6-4
CASSETSGDTDTQYF
>TRBJ1-5|TRBV28
CASSLMGSNQPQHF
>TRBJ1-6|TRBV5-8
CASSARIGRGPLHF
>TRBJ1-2|TRBV7-2
CASSLESTGSKGYTF
>TRBJ1-2|TRBV5-1
CASSFEGFRGYTF
>TRBJ2-7|TRBV7-2
CASSPAGGPYEQYF
>TRBJ1-1|TRBV6-5
CASSQRTGFQKGAFF
>TRBJ2-7|TRBV4-1
CASSQFPLGTQPYEQYF
>TRBJ1-2|TRBV7-9
CASSQATEYGYTF
>TRBJ1-5|TRBV6-6
CASRPSGNQPQHF
>TRBJ2-1|TRBV6-4
CASSPGTSGSSYNEQFF
>TRBJ1-5|TRBV19
CASSIAGGNQPQHF
>TRBJ2-6|TRBV5-6
CASSSTRQGGILVLTF